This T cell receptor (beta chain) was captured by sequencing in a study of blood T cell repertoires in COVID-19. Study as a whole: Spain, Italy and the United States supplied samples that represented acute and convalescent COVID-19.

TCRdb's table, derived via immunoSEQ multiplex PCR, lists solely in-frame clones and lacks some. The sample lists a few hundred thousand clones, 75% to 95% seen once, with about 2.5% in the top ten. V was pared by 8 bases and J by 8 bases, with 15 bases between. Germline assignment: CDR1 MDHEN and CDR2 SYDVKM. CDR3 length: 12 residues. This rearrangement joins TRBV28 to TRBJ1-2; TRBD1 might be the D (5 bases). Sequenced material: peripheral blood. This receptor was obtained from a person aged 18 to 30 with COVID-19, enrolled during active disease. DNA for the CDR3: TGTGCCAGCGGATTCCAGGGTTACGGCTACACCTTC. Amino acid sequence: CASGFQGYGYTF.